The rows below give T cell receptor beta chains drawn from one sample of a study of T cell responses to AZD1222 COVID-19 vaccine. Only in-frame clones appear in the TCRdb table, and some are missing; sequencing was by immunoSEQ multiplex PCR. The data show 95,000 to 150,000 clones, with more than 80% seen just once and around 4.4% held by the top ten. The source was peripheral blood, collected 28 days after the second dose of the MenACWY control vaccine. The receptors here all came from an adult who received the MenACWY meningococcal vaccine as a control. Each CDR3 is given with its conserved first and last residue. The size field is filled for only some rows; it gives once, few, many or a size class.

CDR3: CASSPWGRDKGQFF; V: TRBV14; J: TRBJ2-1; size: NA
CDR3: CASSASQGLAGNEQFF; V: TRBV2; J: TRBJ2-1; size: NA
CDR3: CSVEDRAGGSTGELFF; V: TRBV29-1; J: TRBJ2-2; size: NA
CDR3: CASTRLAGGPDTQYF; V: TRBV7-2; J: TRBJ2-3; size: NA
CDR3: CATSRLAGLSYEQYF; V: TRBV27; J: TRBJ2-7; size: NA
CDR3: CASSLGQSVSGNTIYF; V: TRBV5-1; J: TRBJ1-3; size: few
CDR3: CSVEPRGLEAFF; V: TRBV29-1; J: TRBJ1-1; size: NA
CDR3: CASSLGTGGQPQHF; V: TRBV4-1; J: TRBJ1-5; size: few
CDR3: CASCTPINGYTF; V: TRBV28; J: TRBJ1-2; size: NA
CDR3: CASSYLGWAYEQYF; V: TRBV6-6; J: TRBJ2-7; size: NA
CDR3: CASSQGERLAGAGGELFF; V: TRBV14; J: TRBJ2-2; size: NA
CDR3: CASSQSRGDTQYF; V: TRBV7-2; J: TRBJ2-3; size: NA
CDR3: CATSSDRVEKLFF; V: TRBV15; J: TRBJ1-4; size: once
CDR3: CASSDIAASYNEQFF; V: TRBV19; J: TRBJ2-1; size: few
CDR3: CASSQDLRLAGLYEQYF; V: TRBV6-2/TRBV6-3; J: TRBJ2-7; size: NA
CDR3: CASHTSGRSGGELFF; V: TRBV2; J: TRBJ2-2; size: NA
CDR3: CASSLGQINTGELFF; V: TRBV27; J: TRBJ2-2; size: NA
CDR3: CATSSEGGAYNEQFF; V: TRBV15; J: TRBJ2-1; size: once
CDR3: CASSQEVGLANEQFF; V: TRBV14; J: TRBJ2-1; size: NA
CDR3: CASMVGGQPQHF; V: TRBV2; J: TRBJ1-5; size: NA
CDR3: CASLPAGGNTEAFF; V: TRBV18; J: TRBJ1-1; size: NA
CDR3: CARRLLRPDTQYF; V: TRBV19; J: TRBJ2-3; size: NA
CDR3: CASSESGGVTSGRQFF; V: TRBV2; J: TRBJ2-1; size: NA
CDR3: CASSLGSRQETQYF; V: TRBV11-2; J: TRBJ2-5; size: NA
CDR3: CASSFLAGQETQYF; V: TRBV7-8; J: TRBJ2-5; size: NA
CDR3: CASSEVGGRSGYTF; V: TRBV6-1; J: TRBJ1-2; size: few